These 15 T cell receptor beta chains were sequenced from one sample in a study of regulatory T cells in long-lasting Graves disease. HTBI primers from iRepertoire and Arm-PCR of CDR3 regions yielded the TCR beta libraries. In TCRdb, the multiplex PCR reads were re-called with MiXCR into one record per CDR3 protein. The table lists roughly 610,000 distinct CDR3 sequences, roughly 15% of them singletons. The time point was: newly diagnosed GD, antithyroid drugs for less than 3 months. PBMC-extracted RNA yielded the TCR library. In addition, the sample was reused for a study of T cells in Graves' hyperthyroidism and ophthalmopathy.

The sequences come from peripheral blood mononuclear cells (PBMCs), collected at new diagnosis, from a patient treated with antithyroid drugs. All receptors come from a man aged 18 to 35 with Graves disease.

This CDR3 is CASSFGQGHTEAFF. The CDR3 coding sequence is TGCGCCAGCAGCTTTGGACAGGGTCACACTGAAGCTTTCTTT. This chain links TRBV5-1 with TRBJ1-1, with 8 bases fitting TRBD1. The CDR3 has 14 residues. Trimming took 2 bases from V and 3 from J; bases not matched to a gene: 3. Germline V gene data show CDR1 as SGHRS and CDR2 as YFSETQ.

This clonotype was seen at least ten times. In DNA form, the CDR3 reads TGCGCCAGCAGCTTAGGCGGGACTAGCACAGATACGCAGTATTTT. Translated: CASSLGGTSTDTQYF. This chain uses TRBV5-1 with TRBJ2-3; perhaps TRBD2 as D (6 bases). Trimming took 2 bases from V and 0 from J, leaving 10 bases between them. Germline CDR1 is SGHRS and CDR2 is YFSETQ. This CDR3 spans 15 amino acids.

This chain joins TRBV5-1 and TRBJ2-5, with a possible D match to TRBD1 (6 bases). Trimming cost V 2 bases and J 2 bases, with 10 bases left between them. The CDR3 is 14 amino acids. In germline, CDR1 is SGHRS, CDR2 YFSETQ. The CDR3 here is CASSLRDKQETQYF. The CDR3 DNA reads as TGCGCCAGCAGCTTAAGGGACAAACAAGAGACCCAGTACTTC.

This clonotype occurred many times. This chain joins TRBV28 and TRBJ1-1, with no clear D. Trimming took off 8 bases at V and 0 bases at J, with 7 bases between the two ends. Germline V lookup: CDR1 MDHEN, CDR2 SYDVKM. CDR3 size: 12 residues. The CDR3 coding sequence is TGTGCCAGCGGATCACTGAACACTGAAGCTTTCTTT. It yields the protein CASGSLNTEAFF.

This clonotype appeared a few times. The chain employs TRBV18 and TRBJ1-1; possibly TRBD1 for D (6 bases). Germline V lookup: CDR1 KGHSH, CDR2 LQKENI. Between the trimmed V and J ends, which lost 2 bases and 3 bases, there was a span of 13 bases. The CDR3 length is 15 residues. CDR3: CASSPKTGSDTEAFF. The CDR3 DNA follows: TGTGCCAGCTCACCAAAAACAGGGTCGGACACTGAAGCTTTCTTT.

This clonotype has a handful of counts. A far larger clone lies a single base away; this is likely a read error. V is TRBV11-1 and J is TRBJ2-5, with D perhaps being TRBD1 or TRBD2 (5 bases each). V was pared by 1 base and J by 7 bases, with 10 bases between. CDR1 is SGHAT, CDR2 FQDESV, per germline (reference sequence). The CDR3 loop spans 13 amino acids. DNA for the CDR3: TGTGCCAGCAGCTTAGGGCAGAGGGGGACCCAGTACTTC. Protein: CASSLGQRGTQYF.

As for this clonotype: One base away lies a much larger clone, so this may be a sequencing read error. The rearrangement links TRBV27 to TRBJ2-1; 9 nucleotides match TRBD1. V gave up 7 bases and J gave up 8 bases; unmatched junction bases: 9. Germline CDR1 reads MNHEY; CDR2 reads SMNVEV (reference sequence). CDR3 length: 14 residues. The DNA for the CDR3 is TGTGCCAGCATTCGGGACAGGGCCAACGATGAGCAGTTCTTC. It yields the protein CASIRDRANDEQFF.

This clonotype occurred a few times. The rearrangement joins TRBV4-1 to TRBJ2-1; 7 bases map to TRBD2. The CDR3 runs to 16 residues. Germline CDR1 and CDR2: MGHRA and YSYEKL. The trim removed 1 base at V and 5 bases at J, leaving 8 bases unmatched. CDR3 protein: CASSQGRREPHNEQFF. CDR3 DNA sequence: TGCGCCAGCAGCCAAGGGCGGCGGGAGCCCCACAATGAGCAGTTCTTC.

This clonotype was observed a few times. CDR3 residues: CSTMRSRDNSPLHF. The CDR3 bases are TGCAGTACGATGAGAAGTCGGGATAATTCACCCCTCCACTTT. The V call is TRBV20-1, the J call TRBJ1-6; D is unclear. CDR1 and CDR2 (germline): DFQATT, SNEGSKA (reference sequence). There are 14 residues in the CDR3. Trimming left V 8 bases short and J 5 bases short, with 16 bases between.

This clonotype was seen many times. The chain is built from TRBV2 and TRBJ2-5, with D uncertain. CDR1 is SNHLY and CDR2 is FYNNEI in the germline V gene. V lost 7 bases, J lost 4 bases, and 22 bases lay in between. The CDR3 runs 16 residues. As DNA, the CDR3 is TGTGCCAGCATTAAATTCAGCCTACCAACGGGAGAGACCCAGTACTTC. It translates to CASIKFSLPTGETQYF.

This clonotype was found many times. The rearrangement links TRBV28 to TRBJ1-3; no clear D. The ends were cut back, 3 bases at V and 0 bases at J, with 12 bases in the middle. Germline lookup yields CDR1 MDHEN and CDR2 SYDVKM. This CDR3 region has 16 residues. CDR3 residues: CASSFGNQYSGNTIYF. CDR3 nucleotide sequence: TGTGCCAGCAGTTTTGGGAACCAATACTCTGGAAACACCATATATTTT.

The chain is built from TRBV18 and TRBJ2-7; a possible D gene is TRBD1 (6 bases). Trimming shortened V by 5 bases and J by 4 bases, and 12 bases separated the two germline ends. The germline gives CDR1 KGHSH, CDR2 LQKENI. This CDR3 comprises 13 residues. The CDR3, as DNA: TGTGCCAGCTCAGCAGGACAGCTGTACGAGCAGTACTTC. This translates into CASSAGQLYEQYF.

This clonotype occurred many times. The rearrangement joins TRBV9 to TRBJ2-1, with TRBD2 identical over 8 bases. Germline trimming cut 7 bases from V and 8 bases from J; bases unmatched to any gene: 8. The CDR3 runs to 13 residues. Germline CDR1 is SGDLS and CDR2 is YYNGEE. CDR3 amino acids: CASEGAGGHEQFF. CDR3 sequence (DNA): TGTGCCAGCGAGGGTGCGGGAGGACATGAGCAGTTCTTC.

This clonotype was recorded many times. The gene calls are TRBV5-1 and TRBJ2-7; 7 nucleotides line up with TRBD2. Germline V gene sequence: CDR1 SGHRS, CDR2 YFSETQ. V lost 4 bases, J lost 0 bases, and 10 bases stayed unmatched. The CDR3 sequence is 16 residues long. DNA for the CDR3: TGCGCCAGCAGCGGCCAGCCTAGCGGTTCCTCCTACGAGCAGTACTTC. Translation: CASSGQPSGSSYEQYF.

The chain couples TRBV9 to TRBJ1-3, with a possible D match to TRBD1 (5 bases). Per germline, CDR1 SGDLS and CDR2 YYNGEE. The length of the CDR3 is 17 residues. V was clipped by 3 bases and J by 0 bases, with 16 bases between them. This CDR3 is CASSAGEGWTSGNTIYF. The CDR3 bases are TGTGCCAGCAGCGCGGGGGAGGGCTGGACCTCTGGAAACACCATATATTTT.